These 28 T cell receptor beta chains were all obtained from the same sample, sequenced in a study of early T cells in non-severe SARS-CoV-2 infection. MiXCR, applied by TCRdb to the 5' RACE reads, yields one record per CDR3 protein. The data contain around 32,000 distinct CDR3 sequences, under 6% of them seen just once; the ten biggest clones take up 5.5% to 7.5%. The sample taken for sequencing was whole blood. Receptor source: an adult who was a healthcare worker with PCR-confirmed SARS-CoV-2 infection or an uninfected control (not recorded which).

This clonotype counts as medium-sized. This chain joins TRBV7-9 and TRBJ2-7; 7 nucleotides match TRBD1. This CDR3 spans 17 amino acids. V was clipped by 5 bases and J by 2 bases; unmatched bases: 15. Germline values: CDR1 SEHNR, CDR2 FQNEAQ (reference sequence). The CDR3 protein is CASSTEHMGQRPYEQYF. CDR3 nucleotide sequence: TGTGCCAGCAGCACAGAACATATGGGACAGCGTCCCTACGAGCAGTACTTC. The full variable domain, rest sourced from reference TRBV7-9 and TRBJ2-7, is DTGVSQNPRHKITKRGQNVTFRCDPISEHNRLYWYRQTLGQGPEFLTYFQNEAQLEKSRLLSDRFSAERPKGSFSTLEIQRTEQGDSAMYLCASSTEHMGQRPYEQYFGPGTRLTVT.

CDR3 amino acids: CSATDGTVSGNTIYF. In DNA form, the CDR3 reads TGCAGTGCCACCGACGGGACAGTATCTGGAAACACCATATATTTT. The rearrangement joins TRBV20-1 to TRBJ1-3, with 7 nucleotides matching TRBD1. Germline-derived CDR1 and CDR2 are DFQATT and SNEGSKA (reference sequence). Germline trimming cut 6 bases from V and 1 base from J; bases unmatched to any gene: 9. CDR3 length: 15 residues.

Concerning this clonotype: A read error may explain this, as a much larger clone is one base away. The rearrangement joins TRBV7-6 to TRBJ2-1, with D possibly being TRBD1 (6 bases). Germline CDR1 and CDR2: SGHVS and FNYEAQ. The CDR3 is made up of 15 amino acids. Trimming pared 4 bases from V and 2 bases from J, leaving 12 bases between. CDR3 loop: CASSSGQLAYNEQFF. The CDR3 DNA follows: TGTGCCAGCAGCTCAGGACAGCTCGCCTACAATGAGCAGTTCTTC.

At least ten counts were recorded for this clonotype. The chain couples TRBV29-1 to TRBJ2-7; 15 nucleotides agree with TRBD2. Losses at the gene ends were 6 bases for V and 5 bases for J; bases not matched to a gene: 8. CDR3 length: 15 residues. Germline CDR1 SQVTM, CDR2 ANQGSEA. The CDR3 loop is CSVLGLAGGRNEQYF. In DNA form, the CDR3 reads TGCAGCGTGCTGGGACTAGCGGGGGGCAGGAACGAGCAGTACTTC.

V and J are TRBV7-2 and TRBJ1-2; 8 bases agree with TRBD1. This CDR3 spans 15 amino acids. After removal of 5 bases from V and 2 bases from J, the junction contained 7 bases not matched to a gene. The germline CDR1 and CDR2 sequences are SGHTA and FQGNSA. Here the CDR3 reads CASSADQGANYGYTF. CDR3 nucleotide sequence: TGTGCCAGCAGCGCGGACCAGGGGGCCAACTATGGCTACACCTTC.

CDR3 in DNA: TGCGCCAGCAGCCCGCAAGAGGGGGCCGGAGAGCTCTCTGGGGCCAACGTCCTGACTTTC. As protein: CASSPQEGAGELSGANVLTF. This chain uses TRBV4-3 with TRBJ2-6, with 7 bases fitting TRBD1. CDR1 and CDR2 from the germline V gene are LGHNA and YSLEER. Losses at the gene ends were 4 bases for V and 0 bases for J; bases not matched to a gene: 15. This CDR3 has 20 residues.

In its sample, this clonotype was seen many times. This chain joins TRBV11-2 and TRBJ2-1; 9 nucleotides align to TRBD2. CDR3 length: 14 residues. Unmatched junction bases numbered 4, after V lost 5 bases and J lost 5 bases. CDR1 is SGHAT, CDR2 FQNNGV, per germline. CDR3 coding DNA: TGTGCCAGCAGCCGACTAGCGGTTAACAATGAGCAGTTCTTC. Translation gives CASSRLAVNNEQFF.

The V gene is TRBV6-1, the J gene TRBJ1-2, with D maybe TRBD1 (6 bases). Trimming cost V 7 bases and J 5 bases, with 17 bases left between them. The CDR3 covers 14 residues. Germline V CDR1 and CDR2: MNHNS, SASEGT. This chain's CDR3 is CASTDRSNSYGYTF. CDR3 coding DNA: TGTGCCAGCACCGACAGGAGTAACAGTTATGGCTACACCTTC.

The rearrangement uses TRBV2 and TRBJ2-3; D is ambiguous. The CDR3 covers 13 residues. CDR1 and CDR2 (germline): SNHLY, FYNNEI. V was trimmed by 7 bases and J by 3 bases, leaving 11 bases between them. The CDR3, as DNA: TGTGCCAGCAAGAGTGAGATTACAGATACGCAGTATTTT. It translates to CASKSEITDTQYF.

This clonotype has ten or more counts. The chain links TRBV5-5 to TRBJ1-1; D uncertain. This CDR3 is built from 14 residues. The germline gives CDR1 SGHKS, CDR2 YYEKEE (reference sequence). Trimming took 1 base from V and 2 from J, leaving 9 bases between them. The CDR3 region is CASSLSVTNTEAFF. In DNA form, the CDR3 reads TGTGCCAGCAGCTTGTCTGTGACTAACACTGAAGCTTTCTTT.

This clonotype was observed at least ten times. The chain recombines TRBV11-2 with TRBJ1-5; TRBD1 aligns across 8 bases. Germline values: CDR1 SGHAT, CDR2 FQNNGV. CDR3 length: 14 residues. V gave up 2 bases and J gave up 4 bases; unmatched junction bases: 1. CDR3 nucleotide sequence: TGTGCCAGCAGCTTACAGGGGGCAAATCAGCCCCAGCATTTT. Translated, it gives CASSLQGANQPQHF.

In its sample, this clonotype was seen many times. The V call is TRBV28, the J call TRBJ1-3, with 7 bases lining up with TRBD1. The V and J ends lost 6 bases and 2 bases, in that order; junction bases with no gene match: 7. The CDR3 loop spans 15 amino acids. Germline V gene sequence: CDR1 MDHEN, CDR2 SYDVKM. The CDR3 sequence: CASSRRQGTGNTIYF. The CDR3 DNA reads TGTGCCAGCAGCCGCCGACAGGGTACTGGAAACACCATATATTTT.

This clonotype was counted many times. The DNA for the CDR3 is TGTGCCAGCAGCTTAGATAGCCAAGGAGAGACCCAGTACTTC. As protein: CASSLDSQGETQYF. V usage is TRBV7-2 and J usage is TRBJ2-5; D remains ambiguous. Deletions cut 1 base from V and 4 bases from J, with 10 bases between. The CDR3 covers 14 residues. CDR1 and CDR2 (germline): SGHTA, FQGNSA.

This clonotype has a handful of counts. The chain recombines TRBV7-3 with TRBJ2-5; 8 nucleotides align to TRBD2. Germline V gives CDR1 SGHTA, CDR2 FQGTGA. Trimming cost V 5 bases and J 4 bases; bases outside gene matches: 6. CDR3 size: 14 residues. The CDR3 loop reads CASSTGGAGETQYF. Here the CDR3 DNA reads TGTGCCAGCAGCACCGGGGGGGCCGGAGAGACCCAGTACTTC. Filled out from reference TRBV7-3 and TRBJ2-5, the complete variable domain reads GAGVSQTPSNKVTEKGKYVELRCDPISGHTALYWYRQSLGQGPEFLIYFQGTGAADDSGLPNDRFFAVRPEGSVSTLKIQRTERGDSAVYLCASSTGGAGETQYFGPGTRLLVL.

In its sample, this clonotype was seen many times. The J gene is TRBJ1-1, the V gene TRBV12-3 or TRBV12-4, with D perhaps TRBD1 (5 bases). With 7 bases removed from V and 2 bases from J, the gap between germline ends came to 17 bases. The CDR3 has 15 residues. CDR3 sequence reads: CASNWGSPANTEAFF. The CDR3 DNA follows: TGTGCCAGCAATTGGGGCAGCCCTGCCAACACTGAAGCTTTCTTT.

Notes on this clonotype: At one of its ends the junction is not consistent with the germline gene, which may arise from a read error. V is TRBV14 and J is TRBJ1-2, with D uncertain. The CDR3 covers 15 residues. The V gene's germline CDR1 is SGHDN and CDR2 FVKESK. This CDR3 is CASSQGRLEGYDYTF. The CDR3 nucleotides are TGTGCCAGCAGCCAAGGTCGCCTTGAGGGCTATGACTACACCTTC.

This clonotype was seen repeatedly, ten times or more. The gene calls are TRBV9 and TRBJ2-1; D is ambiguous. The CDR3 runs to 14 residues. The V and J ends lost 1 base and 2 bases respectively, with 7 bases between them. Germline CDR1 and CDR2: SGDLS and YYNGEE. CDR3: CASSVQTAYNEQFF. The CDR3 DNA sequence: TGTGCCAGCAGCGTACAGACTGCCTACAATGAGCAGTTCTTC.

This clonotype showed up many times. The chain carries TRBV7-6 and TRBJ1-5; 8 nucleotides agree with TRBD1. V dropped 3 bases and J dropped 7; count of bases not matched to a gene: 5. CDR3 length: 14 amino acids. Germline V gives CDR1 SGHVS, CDR2 FNYEAQ. The CDR3 bases are TGTGCCAGCAGCTTTGTTACAGGGGGACAGCCCCAGCATTTT. Protein product: CASSFVTGGQPQHF.

In its sample, this clonotype was seen many times. Relative to the germline gene, one junction end is altered; a read error may explain this. The rearrangement uses TRBV20-1 and TRBJ2-7; D not certain. The length of the CDR3 is 14 residues. In germline, CDR1 is DFQATT, CDR2 SNEGSKA (reference sequence). CDR3 in amino acids: CSANRELRVGSLDF. CDR3 DNA: TGCAGTGCTAATAGAGAGCTCCGGGTCGGAAGTTTGGACTTC.

Many counts were recorded for this clonotype. The V gene is TRBV7-9, the J gene TRBJ2-1, with 10 bases identical to TRBD2. The germline CDR1 and CDR2 sequences are SEHNR and FQNEAQ (reference sequence). The CDR3 has 16 residues. V lost 2 bases, J lost 2 bases, and 3 bases stayed unmatched. The CDR3 spells CASSLYLAGAYNEQFF. For the CDR3, the DNA is TGTGCCAGCAGCTTATATCTAGCGGGGGCCTACAATGAGCAGTTCTTC. The full variable domain, completed using reference TRBV7-9 and TRBJ2-1, is DTGVSQNPRHKITKRGQNVTFRCDPISEHNRLYWYRQTLGQGPEFLTYFQNEAQLEKSRLLSDRFSAERPKGSFSTLEIQRTEQGDSAMYLCASSLYLAGAYNEQFFGPGTRLTVL.

With respect to this clonotype: A much bigger clone sits one base away, suggesting this may be a read error. The V and J genes are TRBV7-9 and TRBJ2-3, with no clear D. V lost 5 bases, J lost 3 bases, and 15 bases lay in between. The CDR3 contains 15 residues. Germline assignment: CDR1 SEHNR and CDR2 FQNEAQ (reference sequence). Written as DNA, the CDR3 is TGTGCCAGCAGCAAAAATCCGGCAGCTACAGATACGCAGTATTTT. It codes for CASSKNPAATDTQYF.

The chain couples TRBV19 to TRBJ2-1; perhaps TRBD2 as D (5 bases). This CDR3 comprises 16 residues. Germline V lookup: CDR1 LNHDA, CDR2 SQIVND (reference sequence). V lost 1 base to trimming and J lost 4 bases, with 14 bases between them. CDR3 nucleotide sequence: TGTGCCAGTAGTATAGCCCGGGTCAGGAGGTACAATGAGCAGTTCTTC. Protein: CASSIARVRRYNEQFF.

This clonotype was counted at least ten times. The J gene is TRBJ2-7, the V gene TRBV19; D call uncertain. From germline, CDR1 is LNHDA and CDR2 SQIVND (reference sequence). Trimming removed 7 bases from V and 5 bases from J, with 30 bases in between. The CDR3 runs 18 residues. This CDR3 is CASTSHFLGRIRLHEQYF. CDR3 DNA sequence: TGTGCCAGTACCTCCCACTTCTTGGGCAGAATAAGACTCCACGAGCAGTACTTC.

This clonotype was counted between two and nine times. This rearrangement joins TRBV9 to TRBJ2-3; D is unclear. Looked up from germline, CDR1 is SGDLS and CDR2 is YYNGEE. V lost 2 bases and J lost 0, with 13 bases in between. This CDR3 region has 16 residues. Written as DNA, the CDR3 is TGTGCCAGCAGCGTGTCCCTGGACGAGAGCACAGATACGCAGTATTTT. The encoded protein is CASSVSLDESTDTQYF.

The J gene is TRBJ2-3, the V gene TRBV23-1, with D perhaps matching TRBD1 (5 bases). TRBV23-1 is marked as an open reading frame, function uncertain. This CDR3 region has 15 residues. The ends were cut back, 4 bases at V and 1 base at J, with 12 bases in the middle. CDR3: CASSPGFGRTDTQYF. The CDR3 region has the DNA TGCGCCAGCAGTCCAGGGTTTGGTCGCACAGATACGCAGTATTTT.

This chain links TRBV30 with TRBJ1-1, with 8 bases aligning to TRBD1. The J segment lost 4 bases and the V segment lost 3 bases, leaving 7 bases of the junction unmatched. This CDR3 is 14 amino acids long. CDR1 and CDR2 (germline): GTSNPN, SVGIG (reference sequence). DNA of the CDR3: TGTGCCTGGAGCCTCAGGGGGCGCACCACTGAAGCTTTCTTT. It encodes CAWSLRGRTTEAFF.

The sample holds many counts of this clonotype. The genes are TRBV27 and TRBJ1-6; TRBD1 might be the D (5 bases). There are 17 residues in the CDR3. Germline values: CDR1 MNHEY, CDR2 SMNVEV (reference sequence). V was shortened by 3 bases and J by 1 base, with 13 bases between the two germline ends. This CDR3 is CASSFRGGRSYNSPLHF. CDR3 coding DNA: TGTGCCAGCAGTTTTCGGGGGGGAAGGTCCTATAATTCACCCCTCCACTTT.

This clonotype came up many times. This chain connects TRBV6-4 to TRBJ2-1; TRBD2 might be the D (6 bases). The CDR3 is 17 residues long. Germline V gene sequence: CDR1 MRHNA, CDR2 SNTAGT. Trimming removed 3 bases at V and 6 bases at J, with 21 bases between. CDR3 sequence (DNA): TGTGCCAGCAGTGATTCCCCCGAAAAGGAGGGTATCAATGAGCAGTTCTTC. This sequence encodes CASSDSPEKEGINEQFF.